These 9 T cell receptor beta chains were all obtained from the same sample, sequenced in a study of T-cell reconstitution after alpha-beta-depleted transplantation in children. Unique molecular identifiers were built into the TCRbeta library. TCRdb independently ran MiXCR on the PCR reads; one entry per CDR3 protein. This table has some 440,000 distinct CDR3 sequences, around 15% appearing once. Material: PBMCs, mostly from graft donor cells, obtained 360 days after TCRalphabeta/CD19-depleted stem cell transplant. The receptors here all came from a boy under three years old who had a stem cell transplant for Wiskott-Aldrich syndrome, so the T cells may come from the graft donor.

This rearrangement joins TRBV5-6 to TRBJ2-5; D may be TRBD2 (6 bases). V was clipped by 1 base and J by 5 bases, with 15 bases between them. This CDR3 region has 15 residues. Germline CDR1 is SGHDT and CDR2 is YYEEEE. The CDR3, as DNA: TGTGCCAGCAGCTTGTCGGGGCGGGAAGCGGAGACCCAGTACTTC. Translating gives CASSLSGREAETQYF.

This clonotype was counted between two and nine times. The V gene is TRBV7-8, the J gene TRBJ2-7; D is possibly TRBD1 (6 bases). The CDR3 covers 14 residues. Trimming shortened V by 5 bases and J by 7 bases, and 18 bases separated the two germline ends. The germline V gene encodes CDR1 SGHVS and CDR2 FQNEAQ. In DNA, the CDR3 is TGTGCCAGCAGCCTGGGACAAATTCAAGGGGAGCAGTACTTC. This codes for CASSLGQIQGEQYF.

A few counts support this clonotype. The chain employs TRBV18 and TRBJ2-7, with D tentatively TRBD1 (6 bases). From germline, CDR1 is KGHSH and CDR2 LQKENI. The CDR3 extends over 15 amino acids. V gave up 6 bases and J gave up 8 bases, with 23 bases separating them. Here the CDR3 reads CASSLKYREQDQQYF. The CDR3 bases are TGTGCCAGCTCCCTCAAATACAGGGAACAGGATCAGCAGTACTTC. The full variable domain, in which reference TRBV18 and TRBJ2-7 provide the parts outside the CDR3, is NAGVMQNPRHLVRRRGQEARLRCSPMKGHSHVYWYRQLPEEGLKFMVYLQKENIIDESGMPKERFSAEFPKEGPSILRIQQVVRGDSAAYFCASSLKYREQDQQYFGPGTRLTVT.

This clonotype has at least ten counts. The chain carries TRBV3-1 and TRBJ1-2, with D hard to call. The V gene's germline CDR1 is LGHDT and CDR2 YNNKEL (reference sequence). The CDR3 runs to 18 residues. The V end lost 4 bases, the J end lost 8 bases, and 29 bases lay between the germline ends. CDR3 sequence: CASSLGGVGSRSNRGYTF. The CDR3 DNA reads as TGTGCCAGCAGCCTAGGCGGAGTAGGCAGCCGCTCTAACCGGGGCTACACCTTC.

The chain recombines TRBV29-1 with TRBJ2-5, with D possibly being TRBD2 (6 bases). The CDR3 sequence is 14 residues long. Germline V lookup: CDR1 SQVTM, CDR2 ANQGSEA. With 0 bases removed from V and 2 bases from J, the gap between germline ends came to 10 bases. The DNA of the CDR3 is TGCAGCGTTGAAGATTGGGACTTGCAAGAGACCCAGTACTTC. It specifies CSVEDWDLQETQYF.

This clonotype was observed a few times. The chain uses TRBV29-1 and TRBJ2-5; 8 positions match TRBD2. This CDR3 contains 12 residues. The V and J ends lost 3 bases and 8 bases, in that order; junction bases with no gene match: 5. The germline CDR1 and CDR2 sequences are SQVTM and ANQGSEA. For the CDR3, the DNA is TGCAGCGTTGAGGAACTAGCGGTAACCCAGTACTTC. This encodes CSVEELAVTQYF.

This clonotype was detected a few times. The chain carries TRBV20-1 and TRBJ2-3; D tentatively reads TRBD1 or TRBD2 (5 bases each). Germline CDR1 and CDR2: DFQATT and SNEGSKA (reference sequence). V gave up 0 bases and J gave up 8 bases, with 21 bases separating them. This CDR3 has 16 residues. The CDR3 is CSARDPASKAGGTQYF. CDR3 DNA: TGCAGTGCTAGAGATCCGGCCTCCAAGGCTGGGGGTACGCAGTATTTT.

The J gene is TRBJ1-1, the V gene TRBV6-5; no clear D gene. V was trimmed by 0 bases and J by 7 bases, leaving 12 bases between them. CDR1 and CDR2 from the germline V gene are MNHEY and SVGAGI. The CDR3 loop spans 14 amino acids. CDR3 region: CASSYSGLINEAFF. The DNA for the CDR3 is TGTGCCAGCAGTTACTCAGGACTGATAAATGAAGCTTTCTTT.

This clonotype turned up a few times. The V call is TRBV24-1, the J call TRBJ2-4; D perhaps matches TRBD1 (5 bases). This CDR3 comprises 13 residues. Germline CDR1 KGHDR, CDR2 SFDVKD. Trimming shortened V by 4 bases and J by 7 bases, and 10 bases separated the two germline ends. Here the CDR3 reads CATSDQGNNIQYF. CDR3 DNA sequence: TGTGCCACCAGTGACCAGGGAAATAACATTCAGTACTTC.